A single sample gave rise to the 24 T cell receptor beta chains below, sequenced in a study of graft-versus-host responses after intestinal transplantation. These receptors have no known antigen. Data came from immunoSEQ multiplex PCR; TCRdb stores just in-frame clones and leaves some out. The table has around 120,000 clones, around 95% seen once. Sequencing was performed on unstimulated CD8+ T cells sorted from spleen or lymph node cells, taken before intestinal transplant. The receptors come from a human donor who received an intestinal transplant.

The chain couples TRBV7-9 to TRBJ2-7; D call uncertain. Trimming left V 3 bases short and J 3 bases short, with 9 bases between. The CDR3 extends over 13 amino acids. Germline V gene data show CDR1 as SEHNR and CDR2 as FQNEAQ (reference sequence). The CDR3 bases are TGTGCCAGCAGCTTTTTCGACGGCTACGAGCAGTACTTC. Translating it yields CASSFFDGYEQYF. Complete variable domain (other parts from reference TRBV7-9 and TRBJ2-7): DTGVSQNPRHKITKRGQNVTFRCDPISEHNRLYWYRQTLGQGPEFLTYFQNEAQLEKSRLLSDRFSAERPKGSFSTLEIQRTEQGDSAMYLCASSFFDGYEQYFGPGTRLTVT.

The table lists this clone with a few counts. The J gene is TRBJ2-7, the V gene TRBV19; 8 nucleotides match TRBD1. Unmatched junction bases numbered 8, after V lost 6 bases and J lost 7 bases. The CDR3 is made up of 13 amino acids. Germline V gives CDR1 LNHDA, CDR2 SQIVND (reference sequence). CDR3 DNA: TGTGCCAGTAGAAGCCAGGGGGCGGGGGAGCAGTACTTC. Amino acids: CASRSQGAGEQYF. The full variable domain, in which reference TRBV19 and TRBJ2-7 provide the parts outside the CDR3, is DGGITQSPKYLFRKEGQNVTLSCEQNLNHDAMYWYRQDPGQGLRLIYYSQIVNDFQKGDIAEGYSVSREKKESFPLTVTSAQKNPTAFYLCASRSQGAGEQYFGPGTRLTVT.

V gene TRBV28 combines with J gene TRBJ2-7; 14 bases fit TRBD2. J lost 0 bases, V lost 2 bases, and 6 bases had no gene match. CDR3 size: 18 residues. CDR1 is MDHEN, CDR2 SYDVKM, per germline. The DNA for the CDR3 is TGTGCCAGCAGTTTAGAGACTAGCGGGAGGGCGCTCTCCTACGAGCAGTACTTC. It codes for CASSLETSGRALSYEQYF.

This chain links TRBV28 with TRBJ1-5, with D uncertain. Trimming removed 1 base from V and 5 bases from J, with 21 bases in between. From germline, CDR1 is MDHEN and CDR2 SYDVKM. The CDR3 has 18 amino acids. CDR3 in amino acids: CASSLYRVFDHPHQPQHF. The CDR3 region has the DNA TGTGCCAGCAGTTTATATCGGGTTTTCGACCATCCCCATCAGCCCCAGCATTTT.

The chain recombines TRBV4-2 with TRBJ2-1; D might be TRBD1 (6 bases). The CDR3 loop spans 16 amino acids. V shed 0 bases and J shed 0 bases, with 9 bases lying between them. CDR1 and CDR2 from the germline V gene are LGHNA and YNFKEQ. In DNA form, the CDR3 reads TGTGCCAGCAGCCAAGAGGGGGCCATCTCCTACAATGAGCAGTTCTTC. This codes for CASSQEGAISYNEQFF.

V usage is TRBV27 and J usage is TRBJ2-5; the match to TRBD1 covers 7 bases. The junction had 5 bases not matched to a gene; V was cut back by 4 bases and J by 9 bases. Germline V gene lookup returns CDR1 MNHEY and CDR2 SMNVEV (reference sequence). This CDR3 region has 12 residues. CDR3: CASSSGGGAQYF. CDR3 in DNA: TGTGCCAGCAGTTCAGGGGGTGGGGCCCAGTACTTC.

The CDR3 is CASSSRDRREQFF. The CDR3, as DNA: TGTGCCAGCAGCTCCCGGGACAGACGCGAACAGTTCTTC. This sequence joins TRBV13 and TRBJ2-1; the match to TRBD1 covers 7 bases. J lost 13 bases, V lost 4 bases, and 10 bases had no gene match. The germline V gene has CDR1 PRHDT and CDR2 FYEKMQ (reference sequence). The CDR3 contains 13 residues.

The chain joins TRBV11-3 to TRBJ2-1, with TRBD1 matching 7 bases. CDR1 and CDR2 (germline): SGHNT, YENEEA. The CDR3 spans 15 residues. V trimming: 5 bases; J trimming: 0 bases; junction bases outside the gene matches: 4. In DNA, the CDR3 is TGTGCCAGCAGCCCGTACAGGGGCTCCTACAATGAGCAGTTCTTC. This codes for CASSPYRGSYNEQFF. The full variable domain, completed using reference TRBV11-3 and TRBJ2-1, is EAGVVQSPRYKIIEKKQPVAFWCNPISGHNTLYWYLQNLGQGPELLIRYENEEAVDDSQLPKDRFSAERLKGVDSTLKIQPAELGDSAVYLCASSPYRGSYNEQFFGPGTRLTVL.

The gene calls are TRBV7-3 and TRBJ2-1; D is uncertain. Germline loops: CDR1 SGHTA, CDR2 FQGTGA. This CDR3 comprises 13 residues. V dropped 0 bases and J dropped 7 bases, with 7 bases sitting between them. CDR3: CASSLTPRNEQFF. The CDR3 DNA follows: TGTGCCAGCAGCTTAACCCCCCGTAATGAGCAGTTCTTC.

The rearrangement joins TRBV11-3 to TRBJ2-3; 16 bases are shared with TRBD2. V lost 4 bases to trimming and J lost 1 base; unmatched junction nucleotides: 5. The germline CDR1 and CDR2 sequences are SGHNT and YENEEA. The CDR3 is 18 residues long. CDR3 nucleotides: TGTGCCAGCAGCTGGGGACTAGCGGGAGGGCCACGCACAGATACGCAGTATTTT. Translated: CASSWGLAGGPRTDTQYF. The entire variable domain, with the rest obtained from reference TRBV11-3 and TRBJ2-3, is as follows: EAGVVQSPRYKIIEKKQPVAFWCNPISGHNTLYWYLQNLGQGPELLIRYENEEAVDDSQLPKDRFSAERLKGVDSTLKIQPAELGDSAVYLCASSWGLAGGPRTDTQYFGPGTRLTVL.

The chain carries TRBV9 and TRBJ2-2; D is undetermined. The length of the CDR3 is 11 residues. The V and J ends lost 7 bases and 8 bases respectively, with 9 bases between them. Germline CDR1 reads SGDLS; CDR2 reads YYNGEE. The CDR3 DNA is TGTGCCAGCGGGGATGGAGGGGAGCTGTTTTTT. Protein: CASGDGGELFF.

The CDR3 bases are TGTGCCAGCAGCGGGCGGACAGGGGTCAACGACGAGCAGTACTTC. Its protein is CASSGRTGVNDEQYF. The chain joins TRBV7-6 to TRBJ2-7; TRBD1 agrees at 9 bases. The CDR3 is 15 residues long. J gave up 5 bases and V 5 bases, and 10 bases lay outside the gene matches. CDR1 is SGHVS, CDR2 FNYEAQ, per germline.

This clone was found once. V usage is TRBV28 and J usage is TRBJ1-5, with D tentatively TRBD1 (5 bases). CDR3 length equals 14 residues. Germline V gives CDR1 MDHEN, CDR2 SYDVKM. Trimming took off 2 bases at V and 2 bases at J, with 7 bases between the two ends. The CDR3 DNA is TGTGCCAGCAGTTTAGGACACGGCAATCAGCCCCAGCATTTT. Its protein product is CASSLGHGNQPQHF.

This chain joins TRBV4-3 and TRBJ1-2; D unclear. Germline V gives CDR1 LGHNA, CDR2 YSLEER. The CDR3 extends over 18 amino acids. The V end lost 1 base, the J end lost 0 bases, and 18 bases lay between the germline ends. The CDR3 DNA follows: TGCGCCAGCAGCCAAGGAATCCGGGAGCGAAGGGCTAACTATGGCTACACCTTC. It encodes CASSQGIRERRANYGYTF.

V gene TRBV4-1 combines with J gene TRBJ2-7; 12 nucleotides line up with TRBD1. CDR1 is MGHRA and CDR2 is YSYEKL in the germline V gene. The CDR3 spans 16 residues. The V segment lost 2 bases and the J segment 4 bases; nucleotides outside the gene matches: 6. The CDR3 region is CASSQTGTGGFYEQYF. DNA of the CDR3: TGCGCCAGCAGCCAAACCGGGACAGGGGGCTTTTACGAGCAGTACTTC.

The chain has TRBV9 and TRBJ2-1, with D unresolved. Germline V gives CDR1 SGDLS, CDR2 YYNGEE. Trimming stripped 6 bases from V and 0 bases from J, with 13 bases between. This CDR3 spans 15 amino acids. CDR3 residues: CASNHGFGSYNEQFF. The CDR3 DNA is TGTGCCAGCAATCATGGGTTTGGCTCCTACAATGAGCAGTTCTTC.

This clone was seen a few times. The rearrangement links TRBV6-4 to TRBJ1-5; 10 positions match TRBD1. The J segment lost 6 bases and the V segment lost 9 bases, leaving 14 bases of the junction unmatched. This CDR3 has 16 residues. Germline loops: CDR1 MRHNA, CDR2 SNTAGT. The CDR3 is CARKPGGTGEGQPQHF. CDR3 DNA: TGTGCCAGAAAGCCGGGGGGGACAGGGGAGGGTCAGCCCCAGCATTTT.

The gene calls are TRBV29-1 and TRBJ2-7; D gene unclear. The CDR3 runs to 13 residues. The V and J ends lost 4 bases and 4 bases respectively, with 14 bases between them. The V gene's germline CDR1 is SQVTM and CDR2 ANQGSEA. In DNA, the CDR3 is TGCAGCGTTGTTTTAGGCTTTGGGTACGAGCAGTACTTC. It codes for CSVVLGFGYEQYF.

This chain links TRBV7-9 with TRBJ1-1, with D tentatively TRBD1 (5 bases). The CDR3 runs to 14 residues. Trimming shortened V by 7 bases and J by 8 bases, and 20 bases separated the two germline ends. Germline CDR1 and CDR2: SEHNR and FQNEAQ (reference sequence). In nucleotides, the CDR3 is TGTGCCAGCACCCAGCGGTCGGGGGAAGACGAAGCTTTCTTT. This translates into CASTQRSGEDEAFF.

This chain uses TRBV5-1 with TRBJ2-7, with TRBD2 as a possible D gene (5 bases). This CDR3 spans 13 amino acids. V was clipped by 5 bases and J by 0 bases, with 9 bases between them. CDR1 is SGHRS and CDR2 is YFSETQ in the germline V gene. CDR3 DNA: TGCGCCAGCAGGCAGGAGGACTCCTACGAGCAGTACTTC. Protein product: CASRQEDSYEQYF.

This chain uses TRBV28 with TRBJ1-6; D uncertain. The CDR3 is 12 amino acids. V lost 2 bases and J lost 16, with 12 bases in between. The germline gives CDR1 MDHEN, CDR2 SYDVKM. The CDR3 nucleotides are TGTGCCAGCAGTTTAGGTAGTCAGTTACTCCACTTT. This translates into CASSLGSQLLHF.

The J gene is TRBJ2-7, the V gene TRBV28; D possibly corresponds to TRBD1 (5 bases). The length of the CDR3 is 11 residues. Germline CDR1 is MDHEN and CDR2 is SYDVKM. V was pared by 5 bases and J by 5 bases, with 7 bases between. The DNA of the CDR3 is TGTGCCAGCAGTCCAGGGCACGAGCAGTACTTC. Translated, it gives CASSPGHEQYF.

About this clone: Other DNA variants within this sample encode the same CDR3. J is TRBJ2-2 and V is TRBV9, with TRBD2 identical over 7 bases. The CDR3 sequence is 14 residues long. Trimming cost V 0 bases and J 5 bases; bases outside gene matches: 1. The germline gives CDR1 SGDLS, CDR2 YYNGEE. The CDR3 bases are TGTGCCAGCAGCGTAGGGGGAGGGACCGGGGAGCTGTTTTTT. This encodes CASSVGGGTGELFF.

The chain has TRBV6-5 and TRBJ2-5, with 12 bases fitting TRBD2. The V segment lost 5 bases and the J segment 5 bases; nucleotides outside the gene matches: 3. CDR1 is MNHEY, CDR2 SVGAGI, per germline. There are 14 residues in the CDR3. CDR3 nucleotide sequence: TGTGCCAGCAGTGCGACTAGCGGGGGCGAGACCCAGTACTTC. This encodes CASSATSGGETQYF.